These 22 T cell receptor beta chains share one sample of origin, sequenced in a study of cytomegalovirus exposure and HLA in healthy donors. The PCR used 60 Vbeta and 13 Jbeta primers. Here immunoSEQ multiplex PCR was the method, and the copy in TCRdb shows in-frame clones only, minus some. This table has about 110,000 clones, 65% to 85% appearing once. Material for sequencing was PBMCs. These receptors all come from a man between 18 and 29 years old in good health and CMV-seronegative.

The V call is TRBV7-2, the J call TRBJ2-1; D might be TRBD2 (5 bases). Germline CDR1 SGHTA, CDR2 FQGNSA. The CDR3 is 14 residues long. Trimming pared 4 bases from V and 3 bases from J, leaving 10 bases between. CDR3 protein: CASSSSGIYNEQFF. The DNA of the CDR3 is TGTGCCAGCAGCTCCTCCGGGATCTACAATGAGCAGTTCTTC.

The chain recombines TRBV9 with TRBJ2-1, with 10 bases matching TRBD2. The V and J ends lost 0 bases and 8 bases, in that order; junction bases with no gene match: 11. The germline V gene has CDR1 SGDLS and CDR2 YYNGEE. The CDR3 is 17 residues long. The CDR3 loop reads CASSVDASGRVVYEQFF. The CDR3 DNA is TGTGCCAGCAGCGTAGACGCTAGCGGGAGAGTAGTTTATGAGCAGTTCTTC.

The rearrangement joins TRBV21-1 to TRBJ2-2; the D call TRBD2 from the table was never checked on the DNA. TRBV21-1 is described as a pseudogene. The CDR3 has 13 amino acids. As DNA, the CDR3 is TGTGCCAGCAGCACGAGGGTCACCGGGGAGCTGTTTTTT. This codes for CASSTRVTGELFF.

This chain joins TRBV28 and TRBJ1-2, with 9 bases lining up with TRBD1. CDR3 length: 13 residues. Germline loops: CDR1 MDHEN, CDR2 SYDVKM. After removal of 6 bases from V and 4 bases from J, the junction contained 3 bases not matched to a gene. CDR3 in DNA: TGTGCCAGCAGGGGACAGGGACTCTATGGCTACACCTTC. Its translation: CASRGQGLYGYTF.

J is TRBJ2-7 and V is TRBV28; D is unclear. This CDR3 has 15 residues. Trimming removed 5 bases at V and 1 base at J, with 15 bases between. Per the germline V gene, CDR1 is MDHEN and CDR2 is SYDVKM. CDR3 DNA sequence: TGTGCCAGCAGTCGTAATTTCTTTACTTCCTACGAGCAGTACTTC. Translating it yields CASSRNFFTSYEQYF.

The gene calls are TRBV10-2 and TRBJ1-6, with no clear D. V lost 0 bases and J 17 bases, leaving 17 bases between the germline ends. The germline CDR1 and CDR2 sequences are WSHSY and SAAADI. The CDR3 runs to 14 residues. The CDR3 loop is CASSESEFLYVVHF. The CDR3 nucleotides are TGCGCCAGCAGTGAGTCGGAGTTTCTTTATGTAGTCCACTTT.

The genes are TRBV28 and TRBJ2-7; the D is unclear. With 3 bases removed from V and 6 bases from J, the gap between germline ends came to 3 bases. The germline V gene has CDR1 MDHEN and CDR2 SYDVKM. The length of the CDR3 is 10 residues. The CDR3 protein is CASSFSEQYF. The DNA for the CDR3 is TGTGCCAGCAGTTTTAGCGAGCAGTACTTC.

This chain links TRBV6-1 with TRBJ2-5, with D tentatively TRBD2 (7 bases). The DNA end is a closer match to TRBJ2-7, so the J assignment may be wrong. Germline V gene sequence: CDR1 MNHNS, CDR2 SASEGT. The CDR3 is made up of 15 amino acids. The chain's CDR3 is CASLGGASKGSEQYF. CDR3 DNA sequence: TGTGCCAGCCTGGGGGGGGCCTCTAAGGGTTCCGAGCAGTACTTC.

The chain recombines TRBV7-2 with TRBJ1-2, with D possibly being TRBD1 (5 bases). This CDR3 is 14 amino acids long. Germline V gene data show CDR1 as SGHTA and CDR2 as FQGNSA. V lost 1 base, J lost 4 bases, and 10 bases lay in between. CDR3 amino acids: CASSLGGLGYGYTF. In DNA, the CDR3 is TGTGCCAGCAGCTTAGGGGGCCTCGGCTATGGCTACACCTTC. The entire variable domain, with the rest obtained from reference TRBV7-2 and TRBJ1-2, is as follows: GAGVSQSPSNKVTEKGKDVELRCDPISGHTALYWYRQSLGQGLEFLIYFQGNSAPDKSGLPSDRFSAERTGGSVSTLTIQRTQQEDSAVYLCASSLGGLGYGYTFGSGTRLTVV.

This clone has a single count. The chain has TRBV28 and TRBJ1-1; 7 bases align to TRBD1. The CDR3 extends over 15 amino acids. V lost 2 bases, J lost 0 bases, and 3 bases stayed unmatched. Per the germline V gene, CDR1 is MDHEN and CDR2 is SYDVKM. CDR3 sequence: CASSLRGTVNTEAFF. DNA of the CDR3: TGTGCCAGCAGTTTAAGAGGGACAGTGAACACTGAAGCTTTCTTT.

The chain combines TRBV10-2 with TRBJ1-1, with D perhaps matching TRBD1 (5 bases). The CDR3 has 14 amino acids. Trimming took off 4 bases at V and 1 base at J, with 10 bases between the two ends. Germline assignment: CDR1 WSHSY and CDR2 SAAADI. CDR3 in amino acids: CASSVPGENTEAFF. Written as DNA, the CDR3 is TGCGCCAGCAGTGTTCCGGGGGAGAACACTGAAGCTTTCTTT.

This chain joins TRBV19 and TRBJ2-2; 9 nucleotides match TRBD2. This CDR3 has 17 residues. Trimming took 1 base from V and 3 from J; bases not matched to a gene: 6. The germline V gene encodes CDR1 LNHDA and CDR2 SQIVND (reference sequence). As DNA, the CDR3 is TGTGCCAGTAGTATAGTGGCGGGAGGGAGCTACACCGGGGAGCTGTTTTTT. It specifies CASSIVAGGSYTGELFF. The variable domain in full, completed from reference TRBV19 and TRBJ2-2, reads DGGITQSPKYLFRKEGQNVTLSCEQNLNHDAMYWYRQDPGQGLRLIYYSQIVNDFQKGDIAEGYSVSREKKESFPLTVTSAQKNPTAFYLCASSIVAGGSYTGELFFGEGSRLTVL.

Of note for this clone: The same CDR3 is also encoded by other DNA sequences in this sample. The CDR3: CASSASMTGFNEKLFF. The CDR3 region has the DNA TGTGCCAGCAGCGCCTCAATGACAGGGTTTAATGAAAAACTGTTTTTT. The chain has TRBV9 and TRBJ1-4, with 7 nucleotides matching TRBD1. V lost 3 bases to trimming and J lost 4 bases; unmatched junction nucleotides: 9. CDR3 length: 16 amino acids. Germline V gene lookup returns CDR1 SGDLS and CDR2 YYNGEE.

The chain couples TRBV27 to TRBJ2-2, with TRBD2 matching over 9 bases. The CDR3 contains 16 residues. V shed 1 base and J 7 bases; nucleotides not matched to a gene: 7. Germline V gene lookup returns CDR1 MNHEY and CDR2 SMNVEV (reference sequence). The CDR3 sequence: CASSLLIAGDHGELFF. As DNA, the CDR3 is TGTGCCAGCAGTTTATTAATAGCGGGAGATCACGGGGAGCTGTTTTTT.

The rearrangement links TRBV19 to TRBJ2-4, with 12 bases that match TRBD2. Per germline, CDR1 LNHDA and CDR2 SQIVND (reference sequence). The junction had 5 bases not matched to a gene; V was cut back by 3 bases and J by 5 bases. This CDR3 comprises 16 residues. The CDR3 protein is CASSIGLAGLENIQYF. The DNA of the CDR3 is TGTGCCAGTAGTATCGGACTAGCGGGATTGGAAAACATTCAGTACTTC.

This clone occurred a few times. This chain links TRBV9 with TRBJ1-2, with 10 bases lining up with TRBD1. Germline V gene sequence: CDR1 SGDLS, CDR2 YYNGEE. V shed 7 bases and J 8 bases; nucleotides not matched to a gene: 2. The CDR3 loop spans 11 amino acids. This CDR3 is CASGQGGGYTF. CDR3 coding DNA: TGTGCCAGCGGACAGGGGGGAGGCTACACCTTC.

This chain links TRBV27 with TRBJ1-1, with 8 nucleotides matching TRBD1. The J segment lost 5 bases and the V segment lost 4 bases, leaving 9 bases of the junction unmatched. The CDR3 runs to 15 residues. Germline-derived CDR1 and CDR2 are MNHEY and SMNVEV (reference sequence). This CDR3 reads CASSYPGGSSTEAFF. The CDR3 nucleotides are TGTGCCAGCAGTTATCCAGGGGGCTCGAGTACTGAAGCTTTCTTT.

The gene calls are TRBV7-8 and TRBJ2-3; 10 bases match TRBD2. Germline V gives CDR1 SGHVS, CDR2 FQNEAQ. Unmatched junction bases numbered 1, after V lost 0 bases and J lost 1 base. The CDR3 consists of 16 residues. The CDR3 sequence is CASSLALAGGTDTQYF. CDR3 nucleotide sequence: TGTGCCAGCAGCTTAGCCCTAGCGGGAGGCACAGATACGCAGTATTTT.

The CDR3 DNA follows: TGTGCCAGCAGTCTACGGGGGGAGAGATTTAGGTCCTACGAGCAGTACTTC. Translated: CASSLRGERFRSYEQYF. This chain connects TRBV27 to TRBJ2-7; 7 bases align to TRBD2. The CDR3 consists of 17 residues. Germline values: CDR1 MNHEY, CDR2 SMNVEV (reference sequence). The V and J ends lost 5 bases and 1 base, in that order; junction bases with no gene match: 14.

This rearrangement joins TRBV5-1 to TRBJ2-7, with 7 positions matching TRBD1. Germline V gene data show CDR1 as SGHRS and CDR2 as YFSETQ. The CDR3 covers 12 residues. After removal of 5 bases from V and 6 bases from J, the junction contained 5 bases not matched to a gene. The CDR3 here is CASRETGTEQYF. In DNA, the CDR3 is TGCGCCAGCAGGGAGACAGGGACCGAGCAGTACTTC.

The chain has TRBV6-6 and TRBJ1-5, with D uncertain. Trimming removed 3 bases from V and 5 bases from J, with 14 bases in between. The germline CDR1 and CDR2 sequences are MNHNY and SVGAGI (reference sequence). This CDR3 comprises 15 residues. The chain's CDR3 is CASSYPTVRYQPQHF. The CDR3 nucleotides are TGTGCCAGCAGTTATCCAACAGTCAGATATCAGCCCCAGCATTTT.

This clone was seen a single time. The J gene is TRBJ2-1, the V gene TRBV4-3; a weak D match, TRBD2 (6 bases). The ends were cut back, 4 bases at V and 0 bases at J, with 10 bases in the middle. Germline V gene sequence: CDR1 LGHNA, CDR2 YSLEER. The CDR3 spans 15 residues. Here the CDR3 DNA reads TGCGCCAGCAGCCCATCCGGGAGCTCCTACAATGAGCAGTTCTTC. Protein sequence: CASSPSGSSYNEQFF.